The 9 T cell receptor beta chains listed next were all sequenced from one sample in a study of blood T cell repertoires in COVID-19 (dated by TCRdb to about 2020). To prepare the library, the immunoSEQ multiplex PCR assay was applied. This immuneACCESS table, as held by TCRdb, lists in-frame sequences with V and J called but not all clones. Of the missing ones, under half trace to an unresolved V gene in checked studies; the others have no known cause. This sample has 100,000 to 150,000 clones in its table, and approximately 90% of those were observed once. The ten largest clones represent approximately 10% of the sample. The sample comprised peripheral blood. These receptor sequences come from a middle-aged man with acute or convalescent COVID-19.

The CDR3 spells CASSPGDWGQPQHF. CDR3 DNA sequence: TGTGCCAGTAGTCCAGGGGATTGGGGTCAGCCCCAGCATTTT. V is TRBV19 and J is TRBJ1-5; maybe TRBD1 (6 bases). Trimming cost V 5 bases and J 6 bases, with 14 bases left between them. The CDR3 has 14 residues. Per the germline V gene, CDR1 is LNHDA and CDR2 is SQIVND (reference sequence). Full variable domain (remainder filled in from reference TRBV19 and TRBJ1-5): DGGITQSPKYLFRKEGQNVTLSCEQNLNHDAMYWYRQDPGQGLRLIYYSQIVNDFQKGDIAEGYSVSREKKESFPLTVTSAQKNPTAFYLCASSPGDWGQPQHFGDGTRLSIL.

This chain links TRBV18 with TRBJ2-1, with 8 nucleotides matching TRBD1. The V gene's germline CDR1 is KGHSH and CDR2 LQKENI. There are 14 residues in the CDR3. V trimming: 6 bases; J trimming: 3 bases; junction bases outside the gene matches: 4. CDR3 residues: CASSRGQDYNEQFF. The CDR3 DNA reads TGTGCCAGCTCTCGGGGACAGGACTACAATGAGCAGTTCTTC. Using reference TRBV18 and TRBJ2-1 for the parts outside the CDR3, the full variable domain is NAGVMQNPRHLVRRRGQEARLRCSPMKGHSHVYWYRQLPEEGLKFMVYLQKENIIDESGMPKERFSAEFPKEGPSILRIQQVVRGDSAAYFCASSRGQDYNEQFFGPGTRLTVL.

The rearrangement uses TRBV28 and TRBJ1-2, with 10 positions matching TRBD1. From germline, CDR1 is MDHEN and CDR2 SYDVKM. The CDR3 totals 15 residues. V lost 11 bases to trimming and J lost 4 bases; unmatched junction nucleotides: 13. This CDR3 is CASTWGQGTFYGYTF. CDR3 sequence (DNA): TGTGCCTCTACTTGGGGACAGGGGACCTTCTATGGCTACACCTTC.

The rearrangement links TRBV6-5 to TRBJ2-1, with TRBD2 identical over 8 bases. The CDR3 loop spans 12 amino acids. V lost 5 bases, J lost 9 bases, and 3 bases stayed unmatched. From germline, CDR1 is MNHEY and CDR2 SVGAGI. CDR3 loop: CASSPGGVEQFF. DNA of the CDR3: TGTGCCAGCAGTCCCGGGGGGGTTGAGCAGTTCTTC.

V gene TRBV11-2 combines with J gene TRBJ1-1; D possibly corresponds to TRBD1 (6 bases). The length of the CDR3 is 15 residues. With 3 bases removed from V and 5 bases from J, the gap between germline ends came to 16 bases. Germline V gene data show CDR1 as SGHAT and CDR2 as FQNNGV. This CDR3 reads CASSFQGRGRTEAFF. CDR3 bases: TGTGCCAGCAGCTTCCAAGGCAGGGGTAGGACTGAAGCTTTCTTT.

This sequence joins TRBV18 and TRBJ1-4, with D possibly being TRBD1 (6 bases). The germline CDR1 and CDR2 sequences are KGHSH and LQKENI. CDR3 length: 16 residues. Trimming shortened V by 6 bases and J by 6 bases, and 20 bases separated the two germline ends. The CDR3 sequence: CASSPRVVQGHEKLFF. CDR3 DNA sequence: TGTGCCAGCTCGCCCCGGGTAGTACAGGGCCATGAAAAACTGTTTTTT.

This chain uses TRBV5-1 with TRBJ1-1; the D gene is possibly TRBD1 (6 bases). Looked up from germline, CDR1 is SGHRS and CDR2 is YFSETQ. There are 14 residues in the CDR3. V dropped 0 bases and J dropped 5 bases, with 11 bases sitting between them. The CDR3: CASSLGRGGTEAFF. CDR3 DNA: TGCGCCAGCAGCTTGGGCAGGGGAGGGACTGAAGCTTTCTTT.

V usage is TRBV10-1 and J usage is TRBJ2-3, with 10 bases aligning to TRBD2. Germline values: CDR1 WNHNN, CDR2 SYGVQD (reference sequence). There are 15 residues in the CDR3. The trim removed 5 bases at V and 6 bases at J, leaving 8 bases unmatched. The CDR3 region is CASSLGLARSDTQYF. The DNA of the CDR3 is TGCGCCAGCAGTTTGGGACTAGCGCGGTCGGATACGCAGTATTTT.

The chain has TRBV10-2 and TRBJ1-1, with 10 bases matching TRBD1. J was trimmed by 3 bases and V by 5 bases; bases with no gene match: 6. This CDR3 spans 15 amino acids. In germline, CDR1 is WSHSY, CDR2 SAAADI. The CDR3 DNA sequence: TGCGCCAGCAGTCGTGGACAGGGGGGGGACACTGAAGCTTTCTTT. It encodes CASSRGQGGDTEAFF.